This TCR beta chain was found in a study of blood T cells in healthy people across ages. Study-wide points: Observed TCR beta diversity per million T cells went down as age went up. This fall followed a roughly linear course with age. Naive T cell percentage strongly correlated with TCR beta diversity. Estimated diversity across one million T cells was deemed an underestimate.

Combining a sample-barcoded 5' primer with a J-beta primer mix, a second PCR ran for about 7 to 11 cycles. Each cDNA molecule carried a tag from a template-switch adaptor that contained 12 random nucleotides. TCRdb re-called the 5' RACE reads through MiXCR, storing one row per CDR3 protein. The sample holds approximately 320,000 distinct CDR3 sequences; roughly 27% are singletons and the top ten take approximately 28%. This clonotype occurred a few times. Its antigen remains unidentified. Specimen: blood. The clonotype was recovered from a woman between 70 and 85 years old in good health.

Here the CDR3 DNA reads TGTGCCAGCAGCAACTCAGGGGTCGCCACCAAAGAGACCCAGTACTTC. It specifies CASSNSGVATKETQYF. The chain recombines TRBV12-3 or TRBV12-4 with TRBJ2-5; weak D call: TRBD1 (6 bases). V lost 6 bases, J lost 3 bases, and 20 bases lay in between. This CDR3 comprises 16 residues.